This T cell receptor beta chain was retrieved from a study of CD8 T cells in ankylosing spondylitis. A quantitative 5'-RACE method, one with molecular barcodes, was used to make TCR beta libraries. TCRdb independently ran MiXCR on the 5' RACE reads; one entry per CDR3 protein. The sample has around 150,000 distinct CDR3 sequences; around 17% are singletons. Regarding the study as a whole: In the blood and synovial fluid of reactive arthritis, some motif variants had been previously reported.

With respect to this clonotype: The antigen remains unidentified.

Germline CDR1 SEHNR, CDR2 FQNEAQ (reference sequence). The CDR3 runs 13 residues. Trimming stripped 1 base from V and 5 bases from J, with 8 bases between. The receptor was derived from a male donor with ankylosing spondylitis or in good health (not recorded which). The chain recombines TRBV7-9 with TRBJ1-1; no clear D. The sequenced material came from blood, either unsorted or a sorted T cell fraction (not recorded which). The CDR3 DNA reads as TGTGCCAGCAGCTTAGGTCAGTGGACTGAAGCTTTCTTT. Translated: CASSLGQWTEAFF.